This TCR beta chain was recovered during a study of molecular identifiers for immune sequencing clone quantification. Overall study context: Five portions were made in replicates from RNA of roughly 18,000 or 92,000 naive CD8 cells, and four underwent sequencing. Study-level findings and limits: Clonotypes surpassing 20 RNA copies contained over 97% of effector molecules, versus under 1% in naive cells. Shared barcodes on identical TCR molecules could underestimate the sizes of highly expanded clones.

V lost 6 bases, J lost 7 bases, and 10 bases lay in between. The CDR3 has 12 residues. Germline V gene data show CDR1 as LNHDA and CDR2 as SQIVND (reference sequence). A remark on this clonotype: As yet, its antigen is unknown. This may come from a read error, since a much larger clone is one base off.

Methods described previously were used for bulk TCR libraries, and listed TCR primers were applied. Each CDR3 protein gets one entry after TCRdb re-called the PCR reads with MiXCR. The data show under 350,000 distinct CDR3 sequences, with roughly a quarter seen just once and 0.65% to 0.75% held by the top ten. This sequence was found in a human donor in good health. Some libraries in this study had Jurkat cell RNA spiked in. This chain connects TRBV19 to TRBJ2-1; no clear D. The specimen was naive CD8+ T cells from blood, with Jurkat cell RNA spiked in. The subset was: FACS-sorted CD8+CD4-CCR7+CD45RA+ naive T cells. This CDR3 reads CASSLAWNEQFF. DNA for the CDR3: TGTGCCAGTAGCCTGGCATGGAATGAGCAGTTCTTC.